The 22 T cell receptor beta chains below were found in one sample sequenced in a study of response to subunit inactivated influenza vaccine. TCRdb reanalysed the RT-PCR reads using MiXCR and keeps one entry per CDR3 protein. The sample has 500,000 to 650,000 distinct CDR3 sequences, about 8% seen once. The sequences come from PBMCs from blood, collected around 25 months after vaccination. These receptors all come from a man in his fifties or sixties who received an inactivated influenza vaccine.

This clonotype was observed a few times. The chain joins TRBV4-3 to TRBJ1-1; 7 bases agree with TRBD1. V lost 5 bases, J lost 0 bases, and 6 bases stayed unmatched. Germline V gene sequence: CDR1 LGHNA, CDR2 YSLEER. The CDR3 is 15 residues long. In DNA form, the CDR3 reads TGCGCCAGCAGCAAACGACAGGGTATGAACACTGAAGCTTTCTTT. It yields the protein CASSKRQGMNTEAFF.

This clonotype has a handful of counts. The V call is TRBV12-3 or TRBV12-4, the J call TRBJ2-1, with 10 bases matching TRBD1. The CDR3 covers 16 residues. Trimming removed 6 bases from V and 6 bases from J; junction bases left unmatched: 11. CDR3 protein: CASRRTGQGTINEQFF. CDR3 nucleotide sequence: TGTGCCAGCAGACGAACGGGACAGGGGACTATCAATGAGCAGTTCTTC.

This clonotype appeared a few times. The CDR3 reads CASSQISSSGANVLTF. As DNA, the CDR3 is TGCGCCAGCAGCCAAATATCAAGCTCTGGGGCCAACGTCCTGACTTTC. The chain links TRBV4-3 to TRBJ2-6; D not resolved. Trimming took 2 bases from V and 0 from J, leaving 8 bases between them. The CDR3 runs to 16 residues. Looked up from germline, CDR1 is LGHNA and CDR2 is YSLEER.

This clonotype was seen at least ten times. This chain connects TRBV5-1 to TRBJ2-7, with D hard to call. There are 11 residues in the CDR3. Trimming left V 1 base short and J 5 bases short, with 4 bases between. From germline, CDR1 is SGHRS and CDR2 YFSETQ. CDR3 DNA: TGCGCCAGCAGCTTGTACAACGAGCAGTACTTC. Protein sequence: CASSLYNEQYF. Using reference TRBV5-1 and TRBJ2-7 for the parts outside the CDR3, the full variable domain is KAGVTQTPRYLIKTRGQQVTLSCSPISGHRSVSWYQQTPGQGLQFLFEYFSETQRNKGNFPGRFSGRQFSNSRSEMNVSTLELGDSALYLCASSLYNEQYFGPGTRLTVT.

V gene TRBV5-1 combines with J gene TRBJ2-7; maybe TRBD2 (6 bases). Trimming cost V 0 bases and J 2 bases, with 12 bases left between them. The CDR3 totals 15 residues. Germline CDR1 is SGHRS and CDR2 is YFSETQ. The CDR3 coding sequence is TGCGCCAGCAGCTTGGAGTTTAGCGGAGCCTACGAGCAGTACTTC. It is translated as CASSLEFSGAYEQYF.

This clonotype has only a few counts. The chain employs TRBV30 and TRBJ2-3; 9 positions agree with TRBD1. Germline values: CDR1 GTSNPN, CDR2 SVGIG (reference sequence). The J segment lost 4 bases and the V segment lost 0 bases, leaving 11 bases of the junction unmatched. CDR3 length: 17 amino acids. CDR3 DNA sequence: TGTGCCTGGAGTGTATTGGTACAGGGGGCGCCGGCAGATACGCAGTATTTT. It codes for CAWSVLVQGAPADTQYF.

This clonotype showed up just a few times. The chain recombines TRBV20-1 with TRBJ2-3; 7 bases line up with TRBD1. Germline V gene data show CDR1 as DFQATT and CDR2 as SNEGSKA (reference sequence). J gave up 2 bases and V 6 bases, and 8 bases lay outside the gene matches. CDR3 length: 14 amino acids. The CDR3, as DNA: TGCAGTGCCGCGCCGGGACAGTACACAGATACGCAGTATTTT. This encodes CSAAPGQYTDTQYF.

This chain joins TRBV20-1 and TRBJ2-5; weak D call: TRBD2 (6 bases). Trimming left V 5 bases short and J 2 bases short, with 15 bases between. In germline, CDR1 is DFQATT, CDR2 SNEGSKA (reference sequence). This CDR3 contains 14 residues. The DNA of the CDR3 is TGCAGTGCTCCCCGGCCGGGGGTTCAAGAGACCCAGTACTTC. Translating it yields CSAPRPGVQETQYF.

In this sample, this clonotype turned up a few times. This rearrangement joins TRBV7-9 to TRBJ1-1; 8 positions agree with TRBD1. The trim removed 5 bases at V and 0 bases at J, leaving 8 bases unmatched. The CDR3 is 16 residues long. Germline CDR1 SEHNR, CDR2 FQNEAQ (reference sequence). The CDR3 nucleotides are TGTGCCAGCAGCCCCCGGACAGGGAGGATGAACACTGAAGCTTTCTTT. Translated: CASSPRTGRMNTEAFF.

This clonotype came up a few times. J is TRBJ2-3 and V is TRBV20-1, with D unclear. V lost 0 bases to trimming and J lost 6 bases, with 7 bases between them. Germline V gene lookup returns CDR1 DFQATT and CDR2 SNEGSKA (reference sequence). The CDR3 loop spans 12 amino acids. The CDR3 is CSARDLADTQYF. The CDR3 DNA reads TGCAGTGCTAGAGACCTGGCTGATACGCAGTATTTT.

V and J are TRBV5-1 and TRBJ2-3; TRBD1 agrees at 7 bases. The CDR3 contains 16 residues. Per germline, CDR1 SGHRS and CDR2 YFSETQ. Unmatched junction bases numbered 12, after V lost 4 bases and J lost 4 bases. The DNA for the CDR3 is TGCGCCAGCAGCGTCGATTCCGGGACAGTGGCAGATACGCAGTATTTT. Translated, it gives CASSVDSGTVADTQYF. The full variable domain, its missing parts supplied by reference TRBV5-1 and TRBJ2-3, is KAGVTQTPRYLIKTRGQQVTLSCSPISGHRSVSWYQQTPGQGLQFLFEYFSETQRNKGNFPGRFSGRQFSNSRSEMNVSTLELGDSALYLCASSVDSGTVADTQYFGPGTRLTVL.

In its sample, this clonotype was seen many times. This chain joins TRBV29-1 and TRBJ2-1, with D possibly being TRBD2 (6 bases). In germline, CDR1 is SQVTM, CDR2 ANQGSEA. The V end lost 1 base, the J end lost 0 bases, and 13 bases lay between the germline ends. The CDR3 runs to 16 residues. DNA for the CDR3: TGCAGCGTTGAAGGCCGACTAGGGACCTCCTACAATGAGCAGTTCTTC. Protein sequence: CSVEGRLGTSYNEQFF.

The chain recombines TRBV27 with TRBJ2-7, with 9 bases matching TRBD2. The V and J ends lost 3 bases and 4 bases, in that order; junction bases with no gene match: 7. CDR1 is MNHEY and CDR2 is SMNVEV in the germline V gene (reference sequence). There are 15 residues in the CDR3. The CDR3: CASSLSSGGGYEQYF. The DNA for the CDR3 is TGTGCCAGCAGTTTGAGTAGCGGGGGTGGTTACGAGCAGTACTTC.

This clonotype appeared many times. This sequence joins TRBV7-2 and TRBJ1-5; TRBD1 agrees at 9 bases. The trim removed 5 bases at V and 3 bases at J, leaving 5 bases unmatched. Germline CDR1 and CDR2: SGHTA and FQGNSA. The length of the CDR3 is 15 residues. CDR3 loop: CASSARTGVNQPQHF. CDR3 DNA: TGTGCCAGCAGCGCCCGGACAGGGGTCAATCAGCCCCAGCATTTT.

The V gene is TRBV5-1, the J gene TRBJ2-5, with 13 positions matching TRBD2. V shed 6 bases, J shed 5 bases, and the junction held 7 bases outside the gene matches. Looked up from germline, CDR1 is SGHRS and CDR2 is YFSETQ. This CDR3 has 15 residues. The CDR3 nucleotides are TGCGCCAGCACCACTAGCGGGAGGGCCTGGGAGACCCAGTACTTC. Residues: CASTTSGRAWETQYF.

This clonotype occurred many times. This chain joins TRBV3-1 and TRBJ1-2, with TRBD1 matching over 8 bases. The V gene end was trimmed by 4 bases and the J gene end by 7 bases; junction bases not matched to a gene: 11. The CDR3 runs to 15 residues. Germline values: CDR1 LGHDT, CDR2 YNNKEL (reference sequence). CDR3 loop: CASSPLTGGRGGYTF. The CDR3 region has the DNA TGTGCCAGCAGCCCTCTCACAGGGGGGCGAGGTGGCTACACCTTC. Full variable domain (rest looked up from reference TRBV3-1 and TRBJ1-2): DTAVSQTPKYLVTQMGNDKSIKCEQNLGHDTMYWYKQDSKKFLKIMFSYNNKELIINETVPNRFSPKSPDKAHLNLHINSLELGDSAVYFCASSPLTGGRGGYTFGSGTRLTVV.

This sequence joins TRBV5-1 and TRBJ1-2; D uncertain. V was clipped by 4 bases and J by 8 bases, with 12 bases between them. This CDR3 contains 12 residues. Germline V lookup: CDR1 SGHRS, CDR2 YFSETQ. As DNA, the CDR3 is TGCGCCAGCAGCGAGGATTCTAAAGGCTACACCTTC. It specifies CASSEDSKGYTF.

This clonotype was detected many times. The chain recombines TRBV27 with TRBJ2-7; 10 bases map to TRBD1. J was trimmed by 2 bases and V by 0 bases; bases with no gene match: 10. CDR3 length: 18 residues. Germline V lookup: CDR1 MNHEY, CDR2 SMNVEV (reference sequence). The CDR3 region is CASSLSWGQGPRTYEQYF. CDR3 in DNA: TGTGCCAGCAGTTTATCGTGGGGACAGGGGCCGCGGACCTACGAGCAGTACTTC.

The V and J genes are TRBV6-1 and TRBJ2-7; D may correspond to TRBD1 or TRBD2 (6 bases each). The CDR3 contains 16 residues. Trimming removed 6 bases from V and 1 base from J, with 19 bases in between. Germline V lookup: CDR1 MNHNS, CDR2 SASEGT. The CDR3 region has the DNA TGTGCCAGCAGCCCCCTTCGGGGGCAGTCTTCCTACGAGCAGTACTTC. As protein: CASSPLRGQSSYEQYF.

The chain employs TRBV18 and TRBJ1-1; TRBD1 matches at 12 bases. Per germline, CDR1 KGHSH and CDR2 LQKENI. V shed 4 bases and J 0 bases; nucleotides not matched to a gene: 3. There are 16 residues in the CDR3. In DNA, the CDR3 is TGTGCCAGCTCACACGGGACAGGGGGCATGAACACTGAAGCTTTCTTT. Protein product: CASSHGTGGMNTEAFF.

This rearrangement joins TRBV28 to TRBJ2-1, with TRBD2 identical over 7 bases. With 3 bases clipped from V and 10 bases from J, the junction kept 6 bases outside the gene matches. CDR3 length: 13 residues. The germline CDR1 and CDR2 sequences are MDHEN and SYDVKM. The CDR3 region has the DNA TGTGCCAGCAGTTTCGTAGCGGGTGGAGAGCAGTTCTTC. This gives the protein CASSFVAGGEQFF.

The table lists this clonotype with a few counts. V gene TRBV11-1 combines with J gene TRBJ2-3; D might be TRBD2 (7 bases). Trimming took 5 bases from V and 1 from J, leaving 13 bases between them. Germline lookup yields CDR1 SGHAT and CDR2 FQDESV (reference sequence). The CDR3 is 15 residues long. In DNA form, the CDR3 reads TGTGCCAGCAGCCCTCTGGGGGGGCGCACAGATACGCAGTATTTT. Translated, it gives CASSPLGGRTDTQYF.